This T cell receptor beta chain emerged from a study of cytomegalovirus exposure and HLA in healthy donors. The PCR contained 60 Vbeta and 13 Jbeta primers. Sequenced by immunoSEQ multiplex PCR; TCRdb stores in-frame clones only, minus some. The data show around 260,000 clones, about four fifths seen once. Trimming pared 4 bases from V and 0 bases from J, leaving 16 bases between. The CDR3 sequence is 17 residues long. CDR1 is PRHDT, CDR2 FYEKMQ, per germline (reference sequence). Material: PBMCs. The V call is TRBV13, the J call TRBJ1-3; D is uncertain. The clonotype was recovered from a girl aged 2 to 9 in good health and CMV-seronegative. As DNA, the CDR3 is TGTGCCAGCAGCTCCCAAGGAGGCGTAACCTCTGGAAACACCATATATTTT. Amino acids: CASSSQGGVTSGNTIYF.